This T cell receptor beta chain was retrieved from a study of T cell responses to AZD1222 COVID-19 vaccine. Whole-study findings and limits: Of the AZD1222 recipients, only 5 to 7 were seropositive at baseline. Clonal diversity was possibly underestimated; the donors were predominantly white British and more often female. Repertoires were sampled only after the peak T cell response.

The data were produced by immunoSEQ multiplex PCR, yet TCRdb's version contains in-frame clones alone and is incomplete. The sample lists around 100,000 clones, more than 75% occurring once. As regards this clone: Its antigen is still unknown. This same CDR3 is encoded by further DNA sequences in the sample.

This TCR was sampled from an adult in good health. Specimen: peripheral blood, collected on day 0 of MenACWY control vaccination.

The CDR3 sequence: CASSPGQGNYGYTF. In DNA, the CDR3 is TGTGCCAGCAGCCCCGGACAGGGGAACTATGGCTACACCTTC. This chain connects TRBV3-1 (or the pseudogene TRBV3-2) to TRBJ1-2; 9 bases map to TRBD1. The CDR3 totals 14 residues. Germline V CDR1 and CDR2: LGHDT, YNNKEL (reference sequence). V shed 4 bases, J shed 2 bases, and the junction held 2 bases outside the gene matches.